This TCR beta chain is from a study of blood T cell repertoires in COVID-19. Between the trimmed V and J ends, which lost 1 base and 3 bases, there was a span of 13 bases. Germline V gene data show CDR1 as SNHLY and CDR2 as FYNNEI. The CDR3 totals 16 residues. Assay used: immunoSEQ multiplex PCR; TCRdb lists only in-frame clones, some missing. The repertoire holds 120,000 to 150,000 clones, with about 83% as singletons. The V gene is TRBV2, the J gene TRBJ2-1; a possible D gene is TRBD1 (6 bases). This receptor was taken from a woman aged 50 to 60 who had been exposed to COVID-19. Material: PBMCs or T cells enriched from blood (not recorded which). The CDR3 region is CASSEGRGQNYNEQFF. CDR3 bases: TGTGCCAGCAGTGAAGGTAGAGGACAGAACTACAATGAGCAGTTCTTC.